The sequence of this T cell receptor (beta chain) was determined in a study of glioma-infiltrating T cells after dendritic cell vaccination. As regards this clone: What it binds is not known.

The time point: after dendritic cell vaccination, including at tumor progression/relapse. No glioblastoma patient carried an isocitrate dehydrogenase mutation. Study results and limitations: Only a small number of patients had complete blood and tumor samples. TCR clonality showed no direct relationship with survival.

Profiling relied on immunoSEQ multiplex PCR, and the TCRdb table lists in-frame clones only, not all of them. Of around 92,000 clones in the sample, less than 90% are singletons; the top ten hold roughly 5.3%. Trimming took 1 base from V and 8 from J, leaving 9 bases between them. This CDR3 comprises 13 residues. CDR1 GTSNPN and CDR2 SVGIG come from the germline V gene (reference sequence). The V gene is TRBV30, the J gene TRBJ1-6, with D unresolved. The clonotype was recovered from a human donor with glioblastoma. This specimen was blood, taken after dendritic cell vaccination. The CDR3 DNA reads TGTGCCTGGAGTGAAATCGGGGATTCACCCCTCCACTTT. Translating gives CAWSEIGDSPLHF.